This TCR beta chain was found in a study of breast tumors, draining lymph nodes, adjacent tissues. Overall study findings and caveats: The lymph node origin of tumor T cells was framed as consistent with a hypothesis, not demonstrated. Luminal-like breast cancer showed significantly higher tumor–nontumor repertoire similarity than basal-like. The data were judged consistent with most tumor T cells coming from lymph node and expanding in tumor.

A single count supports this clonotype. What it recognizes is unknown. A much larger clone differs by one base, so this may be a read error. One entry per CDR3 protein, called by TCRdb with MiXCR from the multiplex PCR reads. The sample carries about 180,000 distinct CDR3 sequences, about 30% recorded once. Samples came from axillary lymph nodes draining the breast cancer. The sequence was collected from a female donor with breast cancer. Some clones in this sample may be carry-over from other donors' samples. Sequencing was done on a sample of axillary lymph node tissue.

The CDR3 DNA is TGTGCCAGGAGTTACACCGAACGGGACTGGGAGGGGACCCAGTACTTC. Amino acid sequence: CARSYTERDWEGTQYF. This chain connects TRBV2 to TRBJ2-5; 7 bases align to TRBD2. Trimming took 9 bases from V and 7 from J; bases not matched to a gene: 20. CDR1 SNHLY and CDR2 FYNNEI come from the germline V gene. The CDR3 has 16 amino acids.